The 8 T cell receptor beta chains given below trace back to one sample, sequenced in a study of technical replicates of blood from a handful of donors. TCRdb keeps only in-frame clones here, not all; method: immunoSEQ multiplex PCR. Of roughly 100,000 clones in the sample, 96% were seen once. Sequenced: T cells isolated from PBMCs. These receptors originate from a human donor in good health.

The DNA of the CDR3 is TGTGCCAGCAGCGCATTAACGGACAGTGGAGAGACCCAGTACTTC. Amino acid sequence: CASSALTDSGETQYF. The chain has TRBV2 and TRBJ2-5, with D tentatively TRBD1 (6 bases). CDR1 SNHLY and CDR2 FYNNEI come from the germline V gene. The CDR3 runs to 15 residues. V was cut by 6 bases and J by 4 bases, with 18 bases left in between. Based on the CDR3 plus reference TRBV2 and TRBJ2-5, the full variable domain is EPEVTQTPSHQVTQMGQEVILRCVPISNHLYFYWYRQILGQKVEFLVSFYNNEISEKSEIFDDQFSVERPDGSNFTLKIRSTKLEDSAMYFCASSALTDSGETQYFGPGTRLLVL.

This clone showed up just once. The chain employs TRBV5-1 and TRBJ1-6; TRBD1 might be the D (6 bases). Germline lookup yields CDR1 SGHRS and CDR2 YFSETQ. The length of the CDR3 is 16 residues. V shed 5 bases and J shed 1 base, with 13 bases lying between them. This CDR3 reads CASRGTGQSYNSPLHF. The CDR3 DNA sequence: TGCGCCAGCAGAGGAACAGGGCAATCCTATAATTCACCCCTCCACTTT.

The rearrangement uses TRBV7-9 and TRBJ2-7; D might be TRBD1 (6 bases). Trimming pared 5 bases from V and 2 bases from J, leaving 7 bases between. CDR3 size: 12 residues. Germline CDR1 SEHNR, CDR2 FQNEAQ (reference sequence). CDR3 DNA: TGTGCCAGCAGCACAGGGACCTACGAGCAGTACTTC. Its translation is CASSTGTYEQYF.

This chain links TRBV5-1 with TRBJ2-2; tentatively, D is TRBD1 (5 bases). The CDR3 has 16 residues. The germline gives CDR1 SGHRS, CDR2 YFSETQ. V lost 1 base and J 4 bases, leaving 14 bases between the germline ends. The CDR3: CASSLSQGSITGELFF. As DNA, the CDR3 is TGCGCCAGCAGCTTGAGCCAGGGTAGTATCACCGGGGAGCTGTTTTTT. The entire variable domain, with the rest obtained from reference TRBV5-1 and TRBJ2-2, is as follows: KAGVTQTPRYLIKTRGQQVTLSCSPISGHRSVSWYQQTPGQGLQFLFEYFSETQRNKGNFPGRFSGRQFSNSRSEMNVSTLELGDSALYLCASSLSQGSITGELFFGEGSRLTVL.

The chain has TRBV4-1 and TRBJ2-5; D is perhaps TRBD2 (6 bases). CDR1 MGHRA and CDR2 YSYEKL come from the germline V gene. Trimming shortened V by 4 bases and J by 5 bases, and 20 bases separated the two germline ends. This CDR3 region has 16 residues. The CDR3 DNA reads TGCGCCAGCAGCCGATTATTGGGCGGGGAATTCGAGACCCAGTACTTC. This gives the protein CASSRLLGGEFETQYF.

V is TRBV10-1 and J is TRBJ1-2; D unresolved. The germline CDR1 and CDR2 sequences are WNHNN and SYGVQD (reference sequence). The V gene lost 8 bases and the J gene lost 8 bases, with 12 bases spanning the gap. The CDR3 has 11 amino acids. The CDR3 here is CASPRSRGYTF. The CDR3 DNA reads TGCGCCAGCCCCAGGTCCAGAGGCTACACCTTC.

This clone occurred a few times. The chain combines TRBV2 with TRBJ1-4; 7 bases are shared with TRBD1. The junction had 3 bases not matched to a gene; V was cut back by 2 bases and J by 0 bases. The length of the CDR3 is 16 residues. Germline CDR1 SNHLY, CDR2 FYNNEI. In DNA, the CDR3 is TGTGCCAGCAGTGAATACCAGGGGGCAACTAATGAAAAACTGTTTTTT. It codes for CASSEYQGATNEKLFF.

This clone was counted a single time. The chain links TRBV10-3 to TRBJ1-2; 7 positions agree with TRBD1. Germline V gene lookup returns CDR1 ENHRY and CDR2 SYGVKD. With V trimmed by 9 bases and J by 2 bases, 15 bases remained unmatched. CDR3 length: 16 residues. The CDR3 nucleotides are TGTGCCATAACTCCAACGCCGGGACAGAAGAACTATGGCTACACCTTC. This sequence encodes CAITPTPGQKNYGYTF.